The T cell receptor beta chain described here comes from a study of T cell responses to AZD1222 COVID-19 vaccine. On this clone: Antigen: not known.

The method was immunoSEQ multiplex PCR; TCRdb's version includes in-frame clones alone and lacks a portion of them. The sample has around 89,000 clones, around 89% seen once. V shed 0 bases and J shed 2 bases, with 6 bases lying between them. The CDR3 is 14 amino acids. Germline V gene data show CDR1 as SGDLS and CDR2 as YYNGEE. Overall study results and limits: Per reports, nearly half of all spike-specific TCRs target regions that are unmutated in variants. Among those given AZD1222, only six were seropositive at baseline. Increased Spike-specific TCR breadth and depth were observed after two AZD1222 doses. Donors skewed white British and female; clonal diversity was possibly underestimated.

The source was peripheral blood, collected 28 days after the second AZD1222 dose. The chain has TRBV9 and TRBJ1-3; D gene unclear. The source of this sequence is an adult who received the AZD1222 COVID-19 vaccine. The CDR3 DNA sequence: TGTGCCAGCAGCGTAGGTCAGGCTGGAAACACCATATATTTT. Protein: CASSVGQAGNTIYF.